This TCR beta chain was sequenced during a study of blood T cell repertoires in COVID-19. Background on the study: T cells, B-cell-depleted T cells, or PBMCs provided the cDNA or gDNA that served as material.

The V and J ends lost 4 bases and 3 bases respectively, with 16 bases between them. The V gene's germline CDR1 is SGHNT and CDR2 YYREEE (reference sequence). The CDR3 sequence is 16 residues long. Original handling: Amplification with reference gene primers provided the estimates of nucleated cell counts. TCRdb keeps only in-frame clones here, not all; method: immunoSEQ multiplex PCR. V and J calls and clone size are as listed in that table; D and trimming were resolved from the DNA. This table has 200,000 to 300,000 clones, approximately 86% appearing once. The sequencing input was peripheral blood. This TCR was recovered from a man aged 25 to 45 with active or convalescent COVID-19. The rearrangement joins TRBV5-4 to TRBJ1-4; possibly TRBD1 for D (5 bases). The CDR3 DNA reads TGTGCCAGCAGCCAAAGAGCACAGGTTGCTAATGAAAAACTGTTTTTT. It specifies CASSQRAQVANEKLFF.